There are many counts of the clone carrying this TCR beta chain. What it binds is not known. RNA transcripts provided the source from which TCR beta CDR3 regions were amplified. The HTBI primer set served for first-round RT-PCR of the TCR CDR3. TCRdb itself ran the multiplex PCR reads through MiXCR, one entry per CDR3 protein. Here the sample spans 270,000 or so distinct CDR3 sequences, around a quarter being singletons. This sample is drawn from a study of T cells in Graves' hyperthyroidism and ophthalmopathy. Study outcomes and limitations: Progression to ophthalmopathy was predicted a median of 6.5 months early.

Per the germline V gene, CDR1 is WSHSY and CDR2 is SAAADI. V lost 5 bases and J lost 5; bases outside the gene matches: 8. CDR3 length: 14 residues. The sample was blood. The chain has TRBV10-2 and TRBJ2-7; TRBD2 matches 8 bases. The sequence came from a man aged 35 to 55 with Graves' hyperthyroidism that later progressed to Graves' ophthalmopathy. The CDR3 nucleotides are TGCGCCAGCAGTCTAAGCGGGAGAGACAACGAGCAGTACTTC. It yields the protein CASSLSGRDNEQYF.